These T cell receptor beta chains were read from a single sample in a study of blood T cell repertoires in COVID-19. Using immunoSEQ multiplex PCR, the repertoire was profiled, and TCRdb retains in-frame clones only, with some absent. The sample contains over 400,000 clones, approximately 85% of which appear only once. Sequenced material: peripheral blood. Source of these receptors: a human donor in a cohort sampled during active COVID-19. Both conserved end residues are part of each CDR3. D genes are given only for firm matches. Clone sizes are given selectively: once, few, many, or a class where the clone is expanded.

CDR3 DNA,CDR3 protein,V gene,clone size,D gene,J gene
TGTGCCTGGAGAGAGCGGGGAAGCACAGATACGCAGTATTTT,CAWRERGSTDTQYF,TRBV30,.,TRBD2,TRBJ2-3
TGTGCCAGCAGCGTCGCCTTCACAGGCGGCGCGGGAGGGCCTACAGATACGCAGTATTTT,CASSVAFTGGAGGPTDTQYF,TRBV9,.,TRBD2,TRBJ2-3
TGCGCCAGCAGCCAAGAGCGGCGCGGGATGAATCACGAGCAGTACTTC,CASSQERRGMNHEQYF,TRBV4-3,.,.,TRBJ2-7
TGTGCCAGCAGCTTAGGAGGGACAATGGGAAACATTCAGTACTTC,CASSLGGTMGNIQYF,TRBV11-3,.,.,TRBJ2-4
TGTGCCAGTAGAGATGGACAGGGGGGAAGTGGCTACACCTTC,CASRDGQGGSGYTF,TRBV19,.,TRBD1,TRBJ1-2
TGTGCCAGCAGCTTAGGCACTAGCGGTGACTACGAGCAGTACTTC,CASSLGTSGDYEQYF,TRBV7-6,.,TRBD2,TRBJ2-7
TGTGCCAGCAGCCCTCGTCCCGTCCCTAGCACAGATACGCAGTATTTT,CASSPRPVPSTDTQYF,TRBV7-2,once,.,TRBJ2-3
TGTGCCAGCAGCTTAGCTGTCACTCCCTACGAGCAGTACTTC,CASSLAVTPYEQYF,TRBV7-2,.,.,TRBJ2-7
TGTGCCAGAAGCTTGGGGACAGGGGGCTGTAAAATGGGCAATCAGCCCCAGCATTTT,CARSLGTGGCKMGNQPQHF,TRBV5-3,many,TRBD1,TRBJ1-5
TGTGCCAGCAGCCAGATAGGGACAGCGGATAGCAATCAGCCCCAGCATTTT,CASSQIGTADSNQPQHF,TRBV7-2,.,TRBD1,TRBJ1-5
TGTGCCAGCAGCTTAGCCGGGCTAGCGGGAGAGGAGCAGTTCTTC,CASSLAGLAGEEQFF,TRBV7-9,.,TRBD2,TRBJ2-1
TGTGCCAGCTGGGGAGATGGCTATGGCTACACCTTC,CASWGDGYGYTF,TRBV9,.,.,TRBJ1-2
TGTGCCTGGAGACGCCGGGACAGGGTAATGGAGCAGTACTTC,CAWRRRDRVMEQYF,TRBV30,.,TRBD1,TRBJ2-7
TGTGCCACCAGCAGAGAGGAATCAGGAACGGATGAAGCTTTCTTT,CATSREESGTDEAFF,TRBV15,.,.,TRBJ1-1
TGTGCCAGTAGTATGGGGGCCAGCGGAAATGAAAAACTGTTTTTT,CASSMGASGNEKLFF,TRBV19,.,.,TRBJ1-4
TGTGCCAGTAGCACCGGACAGGATAAGAACACCGGGGAGCTGTTTTTT,CASSTGQDKNTGELFF,TRBV19,.,TRBD1,TRBJ2-2
TGTGCCAGCAGTTACACAGGGAGCACAGATACGCAGTATTTT,CASSYTGSTDTQYF,TRBV6-5,.,.,TRBJ2-3
TGTGCCAGCAGCTTACAGGGAGGAGGGTACGAGCAGTACTTC,CASSLQGGGYEQYF,TRBV7-2,.,.,TRBJ2-7
TGTGCCAGTACTGGCAGGACAATCAATCAGCCCCAGCATTTT,CASTGRTINQPQHF,TRBV19,.,.,TRBJ1-5
TGCGCCAGCAGTGCGGGACTAGCGGGACTGAACACCGGGGAGCTGTTTTTT,CASSAGLAGLNTGELFF,TRBV4-1,few,TRBD2,TRBJ2-2
TGTGCCAGCAGCCCCCCCCTTAATCGCTACACCTTC,CASSPPLNRYTF,TRBV7-3,once,.,TRBJ1-2
TGTGCCTGGAGTGTGTCGAGTACCGGGGAGCTGTTTTTT,CAWSVSSTGELFF,TRBV30,few,.,TRBJ2-2
TGTGCCTGGAACGCAGGGGAGAGCTACGAGCAGTACTTC,CAWNAGESYEQYF,TRBV30,.,.,TRBJ2-7
TGTGCCAGCAGCCCTCCGGGAGGCTCCTACGAGCAGTACTTC,CASSPPGGSYEQYF,TRBV28,.,TRBD2,TRBJ2-7
TGCAGTGCTAGTGCCGCGGGGGCTATGAACACTGAAGCTTTCTTT,CSASAAGAMNTEAFF,TRBV20-1,once,.,TRBJ1-1
TGTGCCAGCAGCAAAGGTAGCAGGGAGGATGAAAAACTGTTTTTT,CASSKGSREDEKLFF,TRBV21-1,once,.,TRBJ1-4
TGTGCCAGCAGGACAGACCGTAATTCACCCCTCCACTTT,CASRTDRNSPLHF,TRBV6-5,.,.,TRBJ1-6
TGTGCCATAATGGGCCGACAGGGGGGAGAAAAACTGTTTTTT,CAIMGRQGGEKLFF,TRBV6-4,once,TRBD1,TRBJ1-4
TGTGCCTGGAGTGTAGGGACAGCTGGAAAACTGTTTTTT,CAWSVGTAGKLFF,TRBV30,.,TRBD1,TRBJ1-4
TGTGCCATCAGTGTATCCGGGACTAGCGGGAGGGCGTCCTACGAGCAGTACTTC,CAISVSGTSGRASYEQYF,TRBV10-3,.,TRBD2,TRBJ2-7
TGTGCCAGTAGCCCGACGGGGGTAGCCAAAAACATTCAGTACTTC,CASSPTGVAKNIQYF,TRBV19,.,.,TRBJ2-4
TGCGCCAGCAGCTTGGAGGGGACTCGGGGGAATGAGCAGTTCTTC,CASSLEGTRGNEQFF,TRBV5-1,.,.,TRBJ2-1
TGTGCCAGCAGCTTTAAGAACAATAATTCACCCCTCCACTTT,CASSFKNNNSPLHF,TRBV11-2,.,.,TRBJ1-6
TGTGCCAGCAGTTCCCCTGGCGCACGGGACAGACCATTTACCGCTGAAGCTTTCTTT,CASSSPGARDRPFTAEAFF,TRBV27,.,TRBD1,TRBJ1-1
TGTGCCAGCAGCTTTCGTTACGAGCAGTACTTC,CASSFRYEQYF,TRBV5-6,.,.,TRBJ2-7
TGCGCCAGCAGCCCTCTCGGGTATAGCAATCAGCCCCAGCATTTT,CASSPLGYSNQPQHF,TRBV5-1,.,.,TRBJ1-5
TGTGCCAGCAGTTACCTCCGGGAACTGTTTTTT,CASSYLRELFF,TRBV6-6,.,.,TRBJ1-4
TGTGCCAGCAGTCTCAAAGGGGCTCAGCCCCAGCATTTT,CASSLKGAQPQHF,TRBV28,few,.,TRBJ1-5
TGTGCCAGCAGCTTAGGGGCAAACCTTCGCTCCTACGAGCAGTACTTC,CASSLGANLRSYEQYF,TRBV7-2,.,.,TRBJ2-7
TGTGCCTGGAGTGTACAACAGGGGCAGTTCTTC,CAWSVQQGQFF,TRBV30,.,.,TRBJ2-1
TGTGCCAGCAGTCGCGGTTCTAGCGGGAGTTACGAGCAGTACTTC,CASSRGSSGSYEQYF,TRBV11-2,.,TRBD2,TRBJ2-7
TGTGCCAGCAGCTGGACGAGGACAGGGAGGCGCGAGCAGTACTTC,CASSWTRTGRREQYF,TRBV11-2,.,TRBD1,TRBJ2-7
TGTGCCAGCAGCCGTACAGGTTACGAGCAGTACTTC,CASSRTGYEQYF,TRBV6-2/TRBV6-3,.,.,TRBJ2-7
TGCGCCAGCAGCCAACGCTTAACAGCCTCGATTGAATCACCCCTCCACTTT,CASSQRLTASIESPLHF,TRBV4-1,.,.,TRBJ1-6
TGTGCCAGTAGCCTTGGGACAGGGGCCGGGACCCAGTACTTC,CASSLGTGAGTQYF,TRBV19,once,TRBD1,TRBJ2-5
TGTGCCAGCAGCTTAGCTGGGGCGGCAAACGAGCAGTACTTC,CASSLAGAANEQYF,TRBV7-9,.,.,TRBJ2-7
TGTGCCAGCAGCCCAATAAACGGAGGGTTCCTTGAGTTCTTC,CASSPINGGFLEFF,TRBV3-1/TRBV3-2,once,.,TRBJ2-1
TGTGCCAGCAGCGGGACAGGGCACACTGAAGCTTTCTTT,CASSGTGHTEAFF,TRBV12-3/TRBV12-4,.,TRBD1,TRBJ1-1
TGTGCCAGCACCTTACCAGGGAATCAGCCCCAGCATTTT,CASTLPGNQPQHF,TRBV12-3/TRBV12-4,.,.,TRBJ1-5
TGTGCCAGCAGCTTATGGACTAGCGGTACTAACACCGGGGAGCTGTTTTTT,CASSLWTSGTNTGELFF,TRBV7-2,.,TRBD2,TRBJ2-2
TGTGCCTGGAGTCCGGGACAGGCCTATAGCAATCAGCCCCAGCATTTT,CAWSPGQAYSNQPQHF,TRBV30,few,TRBD1,TRBJ1-5
TGTGCCAGCAGTTTTAGCGTTGAGCAGTTCTTC,CASSFSVEQFF,TRBV6-2/TRBV6-3,.,.,TRBJ2-1
TGTGCCAGCAGTTTCGGACAGGGGGGCTACACCTTC,CASSFGQGGYTF,TRBV28,.,TRBD1,TRBJ1-2
TGTGCCTGGAGGAGGGTCGTCGCTGAAAAACTGTTTTTT,CAWRRVVAEKLFF,TRBV30,.,.,TRBJ1-4
TGTGCCAGCAACGGCAGGATGAGTGAAAAACTGTTTTTT,CASNGRMSEKLFF,TRBV2,.,.,TRBJ1-4